The entry below gives a single TCR beta chain sequence along with its context. Its antigen is still unknown. Germline V gene sequence: CDR1 MDHEN, CDR2 SYDVKM. CDR3 length: 21 residues. V dropped 10 bases and J dropped 0; count of bases not matched to a gene: 24. This PCR relied on a set of 60 Vbeta primers and 13 Jbeta primers. Method: immunoSEQ multiplex PCR; TCRdb's copy keeps in-frame clones and lacks some. The repertoire holds 200,000 or so clones, more than 80% seen once, with around 3% in the top ten. The sample originates from a study of cytomegalovirus exposure and HLA in healthy donors. Across the study: Findings of an earlier analysis included some 110 million unique TCR beta sequences from some 180 million T cells. Study outcomes and limitations: In a later analysis, about 17,000 TCR beta sequences were associated with HLA alleles at 0.05 false discovery rate.

The sequenced material came from PBMCs. This clonotype was obtained from a woman aged 45 to 65 in good health and CMV-seropositive. The chain uses TRBV28 and TRBJ2-5, with 12 nucleotides matching TRBD2. The CDR3 here is CATIKTGLLAGGPWDQETQYF. The CDR3 coding sequence is TGTGCCACCATTAAAACTGGTCTTCTAGCGGGGGGGCCTTGGGACCAAGAGACCCAGTACTTC. The full variable domain, rest sourced from reference TRBV28 and TRBJ2-5, is DVKVTQSSRYLVKRTGEKVFLECVQDMDHENMFWYRQDPGLGLRLIYFSYDVKMKEKGDIPEGYSVSREKKERFSLILESASTNQTSMYLCATIKTGLLAGGPWDQETQYFGPGTRLLVL.